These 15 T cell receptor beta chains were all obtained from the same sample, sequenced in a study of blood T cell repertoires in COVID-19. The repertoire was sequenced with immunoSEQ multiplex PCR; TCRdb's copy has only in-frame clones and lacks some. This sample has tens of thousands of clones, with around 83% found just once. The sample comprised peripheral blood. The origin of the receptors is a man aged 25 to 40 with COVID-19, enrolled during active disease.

This CDR3 reads CASSLEGTANQPQHF. CDR3 DNA: TGTGCCAGCTCTCTAGAGGGGACAGCAAATCAGCCCCAGCATTTT. This chain uses TRBV18 with TRBJ1-5, with 7 bases that match TRBD1. The CDR3 consists of 15 residues. Germline CDR1 is KGHSH and CDR2 is LQKENI. Trimming took 6 bases from V and 4 from J; bases not matched to a gene: 9.

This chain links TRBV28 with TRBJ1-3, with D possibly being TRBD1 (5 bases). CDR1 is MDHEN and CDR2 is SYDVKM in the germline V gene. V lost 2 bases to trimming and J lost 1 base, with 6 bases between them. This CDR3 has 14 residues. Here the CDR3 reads CASSLRGSGNTIYF. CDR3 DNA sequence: TGTGCCAGCAGTTTAAGGGGTTCTGGAAACACCATATATTTT.

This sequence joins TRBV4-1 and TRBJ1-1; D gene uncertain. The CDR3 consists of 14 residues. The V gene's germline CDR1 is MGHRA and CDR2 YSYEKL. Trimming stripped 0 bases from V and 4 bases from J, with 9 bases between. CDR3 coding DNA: TGCGCCAGCAGCCAAGAAGCGGTTCCCACTGAAGCTTTCTTT. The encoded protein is CASSQEAVPTEAFF.

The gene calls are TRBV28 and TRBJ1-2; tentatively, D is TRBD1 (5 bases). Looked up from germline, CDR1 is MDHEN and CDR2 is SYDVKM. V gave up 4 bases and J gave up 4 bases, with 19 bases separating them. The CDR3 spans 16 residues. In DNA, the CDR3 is TGTGCCAGCAGTTCTACAAATACGGGGGTCCCCTATGGCTACACCTTC. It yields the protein CASSSTNTGVPYGYTF.

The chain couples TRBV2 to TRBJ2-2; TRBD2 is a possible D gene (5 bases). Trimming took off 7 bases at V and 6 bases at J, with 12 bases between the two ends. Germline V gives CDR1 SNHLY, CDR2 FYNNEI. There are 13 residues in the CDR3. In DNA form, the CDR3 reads TGTGCCAGCACCGGAAATAGCGCCGGGGAGCTGTTTTTT. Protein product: CASTGNSAGELFF.

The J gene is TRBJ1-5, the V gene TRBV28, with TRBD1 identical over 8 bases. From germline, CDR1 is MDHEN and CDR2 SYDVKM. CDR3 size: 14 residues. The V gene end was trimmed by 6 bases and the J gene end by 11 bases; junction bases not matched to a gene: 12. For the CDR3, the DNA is TGTGCCAGCAGCCTCGATGACAGGGGTACGGCCCAGCATTTT. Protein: CASSLDDRGTAQHF.

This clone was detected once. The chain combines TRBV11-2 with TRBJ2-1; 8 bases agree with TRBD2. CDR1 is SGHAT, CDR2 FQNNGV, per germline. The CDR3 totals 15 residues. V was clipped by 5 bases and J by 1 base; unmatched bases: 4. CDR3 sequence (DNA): TGTGCCAGCAGCATCACTAGCGGTTCCTACAATGAGCAGTTCTTC. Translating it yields CASSITSGSYNEQFF.

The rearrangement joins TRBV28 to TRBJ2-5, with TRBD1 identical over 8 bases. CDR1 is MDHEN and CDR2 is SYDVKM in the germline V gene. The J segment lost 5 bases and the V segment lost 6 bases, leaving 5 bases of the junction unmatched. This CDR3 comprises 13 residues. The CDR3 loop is CASRQGARETQYF. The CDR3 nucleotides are TGTGCCAGCAGGCAGGGGGCGCGGGAGACCCAGTACTTC.

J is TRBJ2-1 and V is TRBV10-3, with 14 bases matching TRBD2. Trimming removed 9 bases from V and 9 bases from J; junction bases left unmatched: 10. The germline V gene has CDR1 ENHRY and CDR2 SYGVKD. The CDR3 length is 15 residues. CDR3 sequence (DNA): TGTGCCATACGGGGGACTAGCGGGAGTTCTAGTGAGCAGTTCTTC. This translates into CAIRGTSGSSSEQFF.

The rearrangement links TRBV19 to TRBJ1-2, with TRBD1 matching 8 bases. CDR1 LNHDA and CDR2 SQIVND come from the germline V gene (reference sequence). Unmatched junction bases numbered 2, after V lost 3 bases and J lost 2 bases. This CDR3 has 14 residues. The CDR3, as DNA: TGTGCCAGTAGTATTCAGGGGGCGAACTATGGCTACACCTTC. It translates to CASSIQGANYGYTF.

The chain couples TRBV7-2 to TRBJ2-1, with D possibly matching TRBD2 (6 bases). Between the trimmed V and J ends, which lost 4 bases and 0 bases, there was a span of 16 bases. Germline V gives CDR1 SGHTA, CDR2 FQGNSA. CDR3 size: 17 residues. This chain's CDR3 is CASSYSGTGSSYNEQFF. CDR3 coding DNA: TGTGCCAGCAGCTACTCCGGGACTGGAAGCTCCTACAATGAGCAGTTCTTC.

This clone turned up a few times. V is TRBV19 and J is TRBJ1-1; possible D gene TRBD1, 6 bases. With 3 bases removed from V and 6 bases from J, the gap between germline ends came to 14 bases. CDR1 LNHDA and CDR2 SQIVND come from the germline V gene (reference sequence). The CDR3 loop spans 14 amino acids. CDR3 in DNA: TGTGCCAGTAGTATCACAGGGAGTCGGGCTGAAGCTTTCTTT. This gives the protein CASSITGSRAEAFF.

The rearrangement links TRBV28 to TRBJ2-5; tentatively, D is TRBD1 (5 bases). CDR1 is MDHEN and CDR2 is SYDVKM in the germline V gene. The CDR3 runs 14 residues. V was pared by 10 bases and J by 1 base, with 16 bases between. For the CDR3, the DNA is TGTGCCACCGCTCTGACAGCGTTCCAAGAGACCCAGTACTTC. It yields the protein CATALTAFQETQYF.

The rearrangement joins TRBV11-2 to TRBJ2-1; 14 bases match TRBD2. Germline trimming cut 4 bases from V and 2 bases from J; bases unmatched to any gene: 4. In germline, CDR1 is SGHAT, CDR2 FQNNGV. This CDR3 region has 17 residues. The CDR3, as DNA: TGTGCCAGCAGCTCTGGGACTAGCGGGAGCCCCTACAATGAGCAGTTCTTC. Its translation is CASSSGTSGSPYNEQFF.

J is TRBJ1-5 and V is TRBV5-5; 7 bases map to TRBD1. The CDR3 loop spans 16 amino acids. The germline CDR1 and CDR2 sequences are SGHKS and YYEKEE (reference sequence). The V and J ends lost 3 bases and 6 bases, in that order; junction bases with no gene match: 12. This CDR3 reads CASSSRQGDGSQPQHF. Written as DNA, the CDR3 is TGTGCCAGCAGCTCCCGACAGGGTGACGGGTCTCAGCCCCAGCATTTT.